Below, 14 T cell receptor beta chains from the same sample are listed, as sequenced in a study of Graves' ophthalmopathy and Graves' hyperthyroidism (dated by TCRdb to about 2018). The sequencer listed for this sample is Illumina HiSeq 2000. TCR beta CDR3 regions were amplified from RNA transcripts for repertoire sequencing. The first round was an RT-PCR using HTBI primers with the Qiagen OneStep RT-PCR kit, and this first round was followed by a second-round multiplex PCR, then size selection and purification. TCRdb itself trimmed the public reads at Q25 with fastp, ran MiXCR and retained productive beta chains. Here each entry gathers all rows of one CDR3 protein and keeps the most common genes and DNA. The sample yields 400,000 to 450,000 distinct CDR3 sequences; under 25% were counted once. The biggest ten clones account for roughly 3% of the sample. Sequenced input: peripheral blood. The receptors stem from a woman under 30 with stable Graves' hyperthyroidism. Donor details come from another sample of the same person, matched by shared clones.

This clonotype was seen at least ten times. V gene TRBV20-1 combines with J gene TRBJ1-3; unclear D gene. This CDR3 has 14 amino acids. Germline V lookup: CDR1 DFQATT, CDR2 SNEGSKA (reference sequence). V was trimmed by 7 bases and J by 0 bases, leaving 13 bases between them. The CDR3 loop is CSVGRDNSGNTIYF. The CDR3 bases are TGCAGTGTCGGACGGGATAACTCTGGAAACACCATATATTTT.

The table lists this clonotype with many counts. The CDR3 here is CASSFIGRGRARDGYTF. CDR3 bases: TGTGCCAGCAGTTTTATAGGCCGAGGCAGGGCGAGGGATGGCTACACCTTC. The V call is TRBV28, the J call TRBJ1-2; tentative D call: TRBD1 (5 bases). V dropped 3 bases and J dropped 6 bases, with 23 bases sitting between them. Germline assignment: CDR1 MDHEN and CDR2 SYDVKM. This CDR3 is 17 amino acids long.

Many counts were recorded for this clonotype. The chain has TRBV6-1 and TRBJ2-7; tentative D call: TRBD2 (7 bases). V shed 6 bases and J shed 2 bases, with 17 bases lying between them. Germline assignment: CDR1 MNHNS and CDR2 SASEGT. The CDR3 runs to 15 residues. CDR3 sequence: CASSWRGGTTYEQYF. CDR3 bases: TGTGCCAGCAGCTGGAGGGGGGGAACGACCTACGAGCAGTACTTC.

Points on this clonotype: Given the absence of the conserved phenylalanine or tryptophan at the CDR3 end, a read error is likely. This chain joins TRBV5-1 and TRBJ1-2, with a weak D call TRBD1 (6 bases). Per the germline V gene, CDR1 is SGHRS and CDR2 is YFSETQ. The CDR3 spans 13 residues. The CDR3 bases are TGCGCCAGCAGATTGGACAGATTCTATGGCTACACCTGC. Residues: CASRLDRFYGYTC.

This sequence joins TRBV28 and TRBJ1-5; D not resolved. Germline V CDR1 and CDR2: MDHEN, SYDVKM. The CDR3 spans 14 residues. Trimming cost V 2 bases and J 5 bases, with 10 bases left between them. In DNA, the CDR3 is TGTGCCAGCAGTTTACCAATCCCGTATCAGCCCCAGCATTTT. Translation: CASSLPIPYQPQHF.

This clonotype was detected ten times or more. The chain carries TRBV12-3 or TRBV12-4 and TRBJ2-5; either TRBD1 or TRBD2 may supply D (6 bases each). The CDR3 is 13 residues long. V shed 6 bases and J shed 2 bases, with 10 bases lying between them. The CDR3 here is CASRGGWQETQYF. DNA for the CDR3: TGTGCCAGCAGAGGGGGGTGGCAAGAGACCCAGTACTTC.

At least ten counts were recorded for this clonotype. For the CDR3, the DNA is TGCAGTGCTAGAACGGGACTAGGGGGTCGGGAGACCCAGTACTTC. This encodes CSARTGLGGRETQYF. V is TRBV20-1 and J is TRBJ2-5, with 8 bases fitting TRBD2. Per the germline V gene, CDR1 is DFQATT and CDR2 is SNEGSKA (reference sequence). The trim removed 2 bases at V and 5 bases at J, leaving 10 bases unmatched. The CDR3 runs 15 residues.

V and J are TRBV18 and TRBJ2-7, with 7 bases lining up with TRBD1. V gave up 3 bases and J gave up 4 bases; unmatched junction bases: 6. Germline V gene lookup returns CDR1 KGHSH and CDR2 LQKENI. The CDR3 totals 14 residues. The CDR3 is CASSPPTGIYEQYF. CDR3 nucleotides: TGTGCCAGCTCACCGCCGACAGGGATATACGAGCAGTACTTC.

The J gene is TRBJ2-3, the V gene TRBV6-1; no clear D gene. The germline V gene encodes CDR1 MNHNS and CDR2 SASEGT. The CDR3 totals 13 residues. CDR3 bases: TGTGCTACATCAGCCGCCGCGCAAGATACGCAGTATTTT. It translates to CATSAAAQDTQYF.

This clonotype has a count of ten or more. This chain uses TRBV20-1 with TRBJ2-7; TRBD2 matches 8 bases. The V gene's germline CDR1 is DFQATT and CDR2 SNEGSKA (reference sequence). After removal of 5 bases from V and 2 bases from J, the junction contained 5 bases not matched to a gene. This CDR3 comprises 13 residues. The DNA for the CDR3 is TGCAGTGCTGAACCGGGACTAGCCTACGAGCAGTACTTC. Translating it yields CSAEPGLAYEQYF.

The chain couples TRBV10-2 to TRBJ1-1; no reliable D call. Germline V gene sequence: CDR1 WSHSY, CDR2 SAAADI. V lost 6 bases and J lost 4, with 12 bases in between. The CDR3 covers 13 residues. As DNA, the CDR3 is TGCGCCAGCAGGGACCTTCGGGGCACTGAAGCTTTCTTT. Translated: CASRDLRGTEAFF.

This clonotype came up many times. The chain is built from TRBV12-3 or TRBV12-4 and TRBJ1-1; possible D gene TRBD1, 5 bases. The V end was cut by 6 bases, the J end by 8 bases, with 10 bases between. This CDR3 has 11 residues. CDR3 amino acids: CASSSGSEAFF. In DNA, the CDR3 is TGTGCCAGCAGCTCAGGGTCCGAAGCTTTCTTT.

This clonotype was recorded at least ten times. The CDR3 reads CASHNSGNTIYF. The CDR3 DNA reads as TGTGCCAGCCACAACTCTGGAAACACCATATATTTT. The rearrangement joins TRBV12-3 or TRBV12-4 to TRBJ1-3, with D hard to call. Trimming took 8 bases from V and 0 from J, leaving 5 bases between them. The CDR3 is 12 amino acids.

This clonotype has at least ten counts. The chain is built from TRBV12-5 and TRBJ2-5; D is ambiguous. Looked up from germline, CDR1 is LGHNT and CDR2 is FRNRAP. Trimming shortened V by 1 base and J by 10 bases, and 22 bases separated the two germline ends. The CDR3 consists of 16 residues. The CDR3 region has the DNA TGTGCTAGTGGTTTGGCACTTGACTCCCTGCACATCTTCCAGTACTTC. Protein product: CASGLALDSLHIFQYF.